This passage covers 23 T cell receptor beta chains from one sample sequenced in a study of cytomegalovirus exposure and HLA in healthy donors. This PCR relied on a set of 60 Vbeta primers and 13 Jbeta primers. Libraries were prepared by immunoSEQ multiplex PCR; TCRdb keeps only in-frame clonotypes and omits some of them. The data hold about 130,000 clones, with more than 65% observed a single time. The sequenced material came from PBMCs. These receptors were taken from a man aged 18 to 30 in good health and CMV-seropositive.

This chain joins TRBV6-6 and TRBJ2-6; TRBD1 might be the D (5 bases). V lost 2 bases, J lost 0 bases, and 8 bases lay in between. Germline assignment: CDR1 MNHNY and CDR2 SVGAGI (reference sequence). This CDR3 is 16 amino acids long. The CDR3 region has the DNA TGTGCCAGCAGTTACACTCAGGGCTCTGGGGCCAACGTCCTGACTTTC. Encoded protein: CASSYTQGSGANVLTF.

The J gene is TRBJ1-2, the V gene TRBV21-1; the D segment call TRBD1 is taken from the table without a DNA check. TRBV21-1 is shown as a pseudogene. The length of the CDR3 is 9 residues. In nucleotides, the CDR3 is TGCGTGGGCAACTATGGCTACACCTTC. It translates to CVGNYGYTF.

This chain uses TRBV7-2 with TRBJ2-1, with D perhaps TRBD1 (5 bases). This CDR3 comprises 17 residues. Deletions cut 4 bases from V and 4 bases from J, with 20 bases between. Germline values: CDR1 SGHTA, CDR2 FQGNSA. CDR3 sequence: CASSSGRQPTIYNEQFF. For the CDR3, the DNA is TGTGCCAGCAGCTCGGGTCGACAGCCCACTATATACAATGAGCAGTTCTTC. The variable domain in full, completed from reference TRBV7-2 and TRBJ2-1, reads GAGVSQSPSNKVTEKGKDVELRCDPISGHTALYWYRQSLGQGLEFLIYFQGNSAPDKSGLPSDRFSAERTGGSVSTLTIQRTQQEDSAVYLCASSSGRQPTIYNEQFFGPGTRLTVL.

The chain recombines TRBV7-9 with TRBJ2-3; possibly TRBD1 for D (5 bases). In germline, CDR1 is SEHNR, CDR2 FQNEAQ (reference sequence). V dropped 7 bases and J dropped 7 bases, with 15 bases sitting between them. The CDR3 is 13 residues long. Written as DNA, the CDR3 is TGTGCCAGCAACTCCCTGGGGCCTCATACGCAGTATTTT. Translating it yields CASNSLGPHTQYF. The whole variable domain, filled in from reference TRBV7-9 and TRBJ2-3, reads DTGVSQNPRHKITKRGQNVTFRCDPISEHNRLYWYRQTLGQGPEFLTYFQNEAQLEKSRLLSDRFSAERPKGSFSTLEIQRTEQGDSAMYLCASNSLGPHTQYFGPGTRLTVL.

The chain is built from TRBV5-6 and TRBJ2-1; the D gene is possibly TRBD1 (6 bases). This CDR3 has 15 amino acids. Trimming stripped 7 bases from V and 6 bases from J, with 20 bases between. Germline CDR1 and CDR2: SGHDT and YYEEEE. CDR3 coding DNA: TGTGCCAGCTATTGGTTAAACAGGGACCGCAATGAGCAGTTCTTC. Its protein product is CASYWLNRDRNEQFF.

The rearrangement joins TRBV2 to TRBJ2-6; TRBD1 agrees at 8 bases. Germline loops: CDR1 SNHLY, CDR2 FYNNEI. The V and J ends lost 6 bases and 4 bases, in that order; junction bases with no gene match: 5. The CDR3 totals 15 residues. As DNA, the CDR3 is TGTGCCAGCAGCTTGGACAGGGCAGGGGCCAACGTCCTGACTTTC. Protein sequence: CASSLDRAGANVLTF.

The J gene is TRBJ2-7, the V gene TRBV15; TRBD1 matches at 7 bases. V gave up 1 base and J gave up 2 bases; unmatched junction bases: 5. CDR3 length equals 15 residues. Germline CDR1 reads LNHNV; CDR2 reads YYDKDF (reference sequence). The CDR3 nucleotides are TGTGCCACCAGCAGAGGGCGGACAGGCCCCTACGAGCAGTACTTC. It codes for CATSRGRTGPYEQYF.

The rearrangement uses TRBV1 and TRBJ2-2; the table names TRBD1, a call not compared with the DNA. TRBV1 is a pseudogene. This CDR3 is built from 17 residues. The CDR3 nucleotides read TGCACCAGCAGCCAAGATTTCGACAGGGGGCACACCGGGGAGCTGTTTTTT. Its protein product is CTSSQDFDRGHTGELFF.

V and J are TRBV2 and TRBJ1-5; tentatively, D is TRBD1 (5 bases). The CDR3 contains 13 residues. Trimming pared 6 bases from V and 6 bases from J, leaving 12 bases between. Germline V gene data show CDR1 as SNHLY and CDR2 as FYNNEI. CDR3 nucleotides: TGTGCCAGCAGCCCGGCGGGGGTTCAGCCCCAGCATTTT. Residues: CASSPAGVQPQHF.

There are a few counts of this clone. V and J are TRBV25-1 and TRBJ1-1, with D possibly matching TRBD1 (5 bases). Trimming left V 4 bases short and J 1 base short, with 10 bases between. Germline V lookup: CDR1 MGHDK, CDR2 SYGVNS. The CDR3 is 14 amino acids. The CDR3 DNA reads as TGTGCCAGCAGTGTCGCGGGACGGAACACTGAAGCTTTCTTT. This translates into CASSVAGRNTEAFF.

The sample holds a few counts of this clone. The chain is built from TRBV30 and TRBJ1-1; 8 nucleotides agree with TRBD1. V lost 1 base and J lost 5; bases outside the gene matches: 6. The CDR3 totals 14 residues. From germline, CDR1 is GTSNPN and CDR2 SVGIG (reference sequence). The CDR3 reads CAWSGGQGNTEAFF. The DNA of the CDR3 is TGTGCCTGGAGTGGAGGACAGGGCAATACTGAAGCTTTCTTT. The complete variable domain, with remaining parts taken from reference TRBV30 and TRBJ1-1, reads SQTIHQWPATLVQPVGSPLSLECTVEGTSNPNLYWYRQAAGRGLQLLFYSVGIGQISSEVPQNLSASRPQDRQFILSSKKLLLSDSGFYLCAWSGGQGNTEAFFGQGTRLTVV.

The chain is built from TRBV10-1 and TRBJ2-5, with D tentatively TRBD2 (7 bases). The germline V gene has CDR1 WNHNN and CDR2 SYGVQD (reference sequence). With 5 bases removed from V and 4 bases from J, the gap between germline ends came to 17 bases. This CDR3 spans 15 amino acids. The DNA for the CDR3 is TGCGCCAGCAGTCCCGCAAGGGGGGGCGGAGAGACCCAGTACTTC. It codes for CASSPARGGGETQYF.

The rearrangement joins TRBV4-3 to TRBJ1-1, with 7 bases matching TRBD1. Losses at the gene ends were 3 bases for V and 0 bases for J; bases not matched to a gene: 7. Germline assignment: CDR1 LGHNA and CDR2 YSLEER. The CDR3 loop spans 16 amino acids. Here the CDR3 DNA reads TGCGCCAGCAGCCACCGGAGGGGACAGATGAACACTGAAGCTTTCTTT. Protein product: CASSHRRGQMNTEAFF.

V is TRBV7-9 and J is TRBJ1-6; 10 bases line up with TRBD1. The CDR3 is 15 residues long. The V and J ends lost 2 bases and 9 bases, in that order; junction bases with no gene match: 4. Germline V CDR1 and CDR2: SEHNR, FQNEAQ (reference sequence). The CDR3 reads CASSLKGTGVSPLHF. CDR3 DNA sequence: TGTGCCAGCAGCTTAAAAGGGACAGGGGTTTCACCCCTCCACTTT.

The rearrangement links TRBV11-2 to TRBJ2-5; no clear D. The germline V gene encodes CDR1 SGHAT and CDR2 FQNNGV. CDR3 length: 15 residues. The ends were cut back, 5 bases at V and 9 bases at J, with 22 bases in the middle. For the CDR3, the DNA is TGTGCCAGCAGCCCCTCCCCGGGTCCTTACGTGGCCCAGTACTTC. This encodes CASSPSPGPYVAQYF.

This clone was observed a single time. The chain carries TRBV27 and TRBJ1-4; D not resolved. Trimming stripped 10 bases from V and 8 bases from J, with 20 bases between. From germline, CDR1 is MNHEY and CDR2 SMNVEV (reference sequence). The CDR3 runs to 14 residues. DNA of the CDR3: TGTGCCACCCGTTTGCAGGCCGGAGGAGAAAAACTGTTTTTT. Protein sequence: CATRLQAGGEKLFF.

This clone was detected only once. The chain has TRBV7-9 and TRBJ2-5, with 8 bases matching TRBD1. The germline V gene encodes CDR1 SEHNR and CDR2 FQNEAQ (reference sequence). CDR3 size: 14 residues. The ends lost 6 bases at V and 4 bases at J; junction bases unmatched: 7. CDR3: CASRDRERPETQYF. DNA of the CDR3: TGTGCCAGCAGGGACAGGGAGCGGCCAGAGACCCAGTACTTC.

The V and J genes are TRBV19 and TRBJ1-5, with unresolved D. CDR1 is LNHDA and CDR2 is SQIVND in the germline V gene (reference sequence). This CDR3 has 12 amino acids. V lost 5 bases and J lost 9, with 11 bases in between. In DNA, the CDR3 is TGTGCCAGTAGTCCCACCGGTGGGCCCCAGCATTTT. Translating it yields CASSPTGGPQHF.

The chain joins TRBV10-1 to TRBJ2-1; 8 bases align to TRBD1. Germline-derived CDR1 and CDR2 are WNHNN and SYGVQD (reference sequence). There are 16 residues in the CDR3. V lost 2 bases and J lost 3; bases outside the gene matches: 6. The CDR3 DNA follows: TGCGCCAGCAGTGAGGGGGACAGGCGGGTCTACAATGAGCAGTTCTTC. This encodes CASSEGDRRVYNEQFF.

The V and J genes are TRBV5-1 and TRBJ1-2; unclear D gene. CDR1 is SGHRS and CDR2 is YFSETQ in the germline V gene. The CDR3 has 14 amino acids. V was pared by 2 bases and J by 0 bases, with 8 bases between. The CDR3: CASSLSQTNYGYTF. CDR3 nucleotide sequence: TGCGCCAGCAGCTTATCACAGACTAACTATGGCTACACCTTC.

The sample holds a few counts of this clone. This rearrangement joins TRBV7-9 to TRBJ2-1, with 8 bases that match TRBD2. V lost 1 base, J lost 9 bases, and 14 bases stayed unmatched. Germline V CDR1 and CDR2: SEHNR, FQNEAQ (reference sequence). This CDR3 region has 17 residues. This CDR3 is CASSLVDLGLGAGEQFF. CDR3 nucleotides: TGTGCCAGCAGCTTAGTGGATCTGGGACTAGGGGCCGGTGAGCAGTTCTTC.

The chain joins TRBV4-3 to TRBJ2-1; possibly TRBD2 for D (5 bases). Germline CDR1 reads LGHNA; CDR2 reads YSLEER. The CDR3 totals 16 residues. The germline V and J ends were trimmed by 3 bases and 6 bases, with 18 bases remaining between them. The CDR3 DNA reads as TGCGCCAGCAGCCATCTATTCGGGCTAGAGGGCAATGAGCAGTTCTTC. It codes for CASSHLFGLEGNEQFF.

This clone has only one observation. This rearrangement joins TRBV11-2 to TRBJ2-7, with 10 bases identical to TRBD1. V was clipped by 2 bases and J by 4 bases; unmatched bases: 5. The CDR3 contains 15 residues. CDR1 and CDR2 (germline): SGHAT, FQNNGV. The CDR3 bases are TGTGCCAGCAGCTTACAGGGGACAGGGGATTACGAGCAGTACTTC. It is translated as CASSLQGTGDYEQYF.